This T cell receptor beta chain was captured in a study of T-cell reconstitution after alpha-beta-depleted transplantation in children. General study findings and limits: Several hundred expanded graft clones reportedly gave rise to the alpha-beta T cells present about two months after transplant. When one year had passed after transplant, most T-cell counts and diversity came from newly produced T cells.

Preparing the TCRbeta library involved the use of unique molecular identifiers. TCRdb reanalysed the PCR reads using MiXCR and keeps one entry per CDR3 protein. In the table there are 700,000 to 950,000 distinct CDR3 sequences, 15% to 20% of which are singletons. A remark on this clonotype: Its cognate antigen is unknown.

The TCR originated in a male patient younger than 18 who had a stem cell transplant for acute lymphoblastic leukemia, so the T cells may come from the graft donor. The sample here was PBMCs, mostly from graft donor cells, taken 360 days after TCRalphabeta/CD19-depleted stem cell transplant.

This CDR3 reads CASIQSRAGEGEQFF. Written as DNA, the CDR3 is TGTGCCAGCATCCAAAGTAGGGCGGGGGAAGGGGAGCAGTTCTTC. The chain uses TRBV27 and TRBJ2-1, with 7 bases aligning to TRBD2. With 7 bases clipped from V and 10 bases from J, the junction kept 16 bases outside the gene matches. Germline CDR1 reads MNHEY; CDR2 reads SMNVEV (reference sequence). The CDR3 is 15 amino acids.